This T cell receptor beta chain was recorded in a study of cytomegalovirus exposure and HLA in healthy donors. Study-level results: TRBV6-2, TRBV6-3 and other indistinguishable V segments were excluded. Among the sequence variants, a highly shared cluster was likely an artifact of sequencing. It was only CMV serostatus that was available as immune exposure information.

The CDR3 loop spans 14 amino acids. Trimming removed 0 bases at V and 2 bases at J, with 6 bases between. Germline lookup yields CDR1 SEHNR and CDR2 FQNEAQ (reference sequence). 13 Jbeta primers and 60 Vbeta primers were used for the PCR. Repertoires were generated with immunoSEQ multiplex PCR, while TCRdb's copy carries only in-frame clones and drops some. The table lists about 82,000 clones, about a tenth of them singletons. In the case of this clone: Its antigen is still unknown.

Nominal health characterized the donors when sampled, though unrecorded immune exposures were likely. Sequencing was carried out using PBMCs. The genes are TRBV7-9 and TRBJ2-3; D may be TRBD1 (5 bases). The sequence was collected from a man in his 60s in good health and CMV-seropositive. For the CDR3, the DNA is TGTGCCAGCAGCTTAGCAGGGGCCACAGATACGCAGTATTTT. Residues: CASSLAGATDTQYF.